This is a list of T cell receptor beta chains from one sample in a study of CD8 T cells in ankylosing spondylitis. TCRdb redid the calling of the 5' RACE reads with MiXCR, one entry per CDR3 protein. The sample holds approximately 110,000 distinct CDR3 sequences; about 25% are singletons and the top ten take around an eighth. The sample taken for sequencing was synovial fluid, either unsorted or a sorted T cell fraction (not recorded which). These receptor sequences come from a male donor with ankylosing spondylitis. The CDR3 runs from the conserved cysteine through the conserved F or W. Fields, in order: clone size, J gene, D gene, V gene, CDR3 protein, CDR3 DNA. A D gene is named only where the DNA matches it firmly. Rows may omit the clone size; those that give it use once, few, many or a size class.

. | TRBJ1-5 | . | TRBV5-6 | CASSFSGFNQPQHF | TGTGCCAGCAGCTTTTCTGGTTTCAATCAGCCCCAGCATTTT
few | TRBJ2-2 | . | TRBV3-1 | CASSQEAGLRYTGELFF | TGTGCCAGCAGCCAAGAAGCTGGACTGAGGTACACCGGGGAGCTGTTTTTT
few | TRBJ1-1 | . | TRBV7-2 | CASSLAPRLTEAFF | TGTGCCAGCAGCTTAGCACCGAGGCTCACTGAAGCTTTCTTT
. | TRBJ1-1 | . | TRBV20-1 | CSASGGLLTEAFF | TGCAGTGCTAGCGGGGGTTTATTGACTGAAGCTTTCTTT
few | TRBJ2-1 | . | TRBV5-5 | CASSLTTGLNEQFF | TGTGCCAGCAGCTTGACAACAGGGCTGAATGAGCAGTTCTTC
few | TRBJ2-1 | . | TRBV20-1 | CSASPSRGNNEQFF | TGCAGTGCTAGCCCCTCCCGGGGGAACAATGAGCAGTTCTTC
. | TRBJ2-1 | . | TRBV20-1 | CSARAPLAYEQFF | TGCAGTGCTAGAGCCCCCCTAGCGTATGAGCAGTTCTTC
. | TRBJ2-5 | TRBD2 | TRBV12-3/TRBV12-4 | CASSLSLGLAGGETQYF | TGTGCCAGCAGCCTAAGTTTAGGACTAGCGGGAGGAGAGACCCAGTACTTC
few | TRBJ2-1 | . | TRBV12-3/TRBV12-4 | CASSLGGQGISYNEQFF | TGTGCCAGCAGTTTAGGAGGGCAGGGGATCTCCTACAATGAGCAGTTCTTC
. | TRBJ2-5 | . | TRBV9 | CASSTEDRSQETQYF | TGTGCCAGCAGCACCGAGGACCGTTCGCAAGAGACCCAGTACTTC
. | TRBJ2-7 | TRBD1 | TRBV13 | CASSLRGQGAQYEQYF | TGTGCCAGCAGCTTACGAGGACAGGGGGCGCAGTACGAGCAGTACTTC
few | TRBJ1-5 | . | TRBV7-2 | CASSLVSGNQPQHF | TGTGCCAGCAGCTTAGTTTCGGGAAATCAGCCCCAGCATTTT
. | TRBJ1-1 | . | TRBV10-3 | CAIRQEGGETEAFF | TGTGCCATCAGACAGGAAGGGGGGGAGACTGAAGCTTTCTTT
. | TRBJ2-1 | . | TRBV15 | CATSRDRPNEQFF | TGTGCCACCAGCAGAGATCGGCCCAATGAGCAGTTCTTC
. | TRBJ1-4 | TRBD1 | TRBV5-4 | CASSLGQGVGEKLFF | TGTGCCAGCAGCCTGGGGCAGGGGGTTGGTGAAAAACTGTTTTTT
. | TRBJ2-3 | TRBD2 | TRBV30 | CAWSPSGRGEDTQYF | TGTGCCTGGAGCCCTAGCGGGAGAGGCGAAGATACGCAGTATTTT
. | TRBJ1-6 | . | TRBV7-8 | CASSFREGSPLHF | TGTGCCAGCAGCTTCAGAGAGGGCTCACCCCTCCACTTT
. | TRBJ1-1 | . | TRBV7-2 | CASSLQGMNTEAFF | TGTGCCAGCAGCTTACAGGGGATGAACACTGAAGCTTTCTTT
. | TRBJ2-2 | . | TRBV7-8 | CASSLNRRAGELFF | TGTGCCAGCAGCTTAAACAGGAGGGCCGGGGAGCTGTTTTTT
. | TRBJ2-1 | TRBD1 | TRBV13 | CASSRGTGLNNEQFF | TGTGCCAGCAGCCGCGGGACAGGGCTTAACAATGAGCAGTTCTTC
few | TRBJ1-2 | TRBD1 | TRBV3-1 | CASRPGQAIVYGYTF | TGTGCCAGCAGGCCGGGACAGGCCATAGTCTATGGCTACACCTTC
few | TRBJ2-1 | . | TRBV5-4 | CASSFSSSNEQFF | TGTGCCAGCAGCTTTTCTAGCAGCAATGAGCAGTTCTTC